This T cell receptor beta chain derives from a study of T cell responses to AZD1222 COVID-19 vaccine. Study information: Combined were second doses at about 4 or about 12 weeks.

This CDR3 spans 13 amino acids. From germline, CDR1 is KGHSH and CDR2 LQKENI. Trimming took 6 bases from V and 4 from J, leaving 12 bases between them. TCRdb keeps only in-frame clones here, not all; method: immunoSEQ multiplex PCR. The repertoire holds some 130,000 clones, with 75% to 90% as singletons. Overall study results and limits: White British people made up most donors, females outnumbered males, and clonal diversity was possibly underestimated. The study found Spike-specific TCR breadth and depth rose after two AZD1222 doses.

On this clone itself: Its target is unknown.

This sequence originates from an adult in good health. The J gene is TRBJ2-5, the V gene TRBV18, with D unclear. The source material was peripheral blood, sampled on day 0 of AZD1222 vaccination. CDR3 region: CASSPGRRETQYF. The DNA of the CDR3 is TGTGCCAGCTCCCCGGGCAGGAGAGAGACCCAGTACTTC.